The rows below give T cell receptor beta chains drawn from one sample of a study of shared clonotypes between healthy human individuals. Produced via immunoSEQ multiplex PCR; TCRdb's table is partial and in-frame only. The sample contains 2 million to 2.5 million clones, almost 96% of which appear only once. Sequenced input: naive CD4+ T cells sorted from blood. These receptor sequences come from a man younger than 35 in good health. CDR3s include the opening cysteine and the closing phenylalanine or tryptophan. A D gene is named only where the DNA matches it firmly. Clone size is stated in some rows and not others, as once, few, many or a class when expanded.

V gene	D gene	clone size	J gene	CDR3 DNA	CDR3 protein
TRBV4-1	.	.	TRBJ2-7	TGCGCCAGCAGCCAAGCGGGCAGTCGAACCTACGAGCAGTACTTC	CASSQAGSRTYEQYF
TRBV5-4	.	.	TRBJ2-7	TGTGCCAGCAGCTCATGGACTATCTCCTACGAGCAGTACTTC	CASSSWTISYEQYF
TRBV28	TRBD1	few	TRBJ2-7	TGTGCCAGCAGCTTCCGGACAGGGACTTACGAGCAGTACTTC	CASSFRTGTYEQYF
TRBV15	.	.	TRBJ1-4	TGTGCCACCAGCAGGGGGGACACCGGTGGTGAAAAACTGTTTTTT	CATSRGDTGGEKLFF
TRBV7-9	.	.	TRBJ2-6	TGTGCCAGCAGCCGCGCTGGCTACTCTGGGGCCAACGTCCTGACTTTC	CASSRAGYSGANVLTF
TRBV9	.	.	TRBJ2-3	TGTGCCAGCAGCCTCGGGACGATACCAGATACGCAGTATTTT	CASSLGTIPDTQYF
TRBV19	TRBD1	once	TRBJ1-1	TGTGCCAGTATTGACAGGGGGACGTCCACTGAAGCTTTCTTT	CASIDRGTSTEAFF
TRBV6-1	TRBD1	.	TRBJ1-5	TGTGCCAGCAGTGAGGAGACAGGGGATGGCAATCAGCCCCAGCATTTT	CASSEETGDGNQPQHF
TRBV5-4	.	.	TRBJ2-2	TGTGCCAGCAGTCCGGGACTGATCACCGGGGAGCTGTTTTTT	CASSPGLITGELFF
TRBV18	.	.	TRBJ1-4	TGTGCCAGCTCACCACCGGTAGGGGACCCAACTAATGAAAAACTGTTTTTT	CASSPPVGDPTNEKLFF
TRBV11-3	.	.	TRBJ1-6	TGTGCCAGCAGCTTAGACGGCAGCATTAATTCACCCCTCCACTTT	CASSLDGSINSPLHF
TRBV7-9	.	.	TRBJ1-4	TGTGCCAGCAGCTCCTTGACAGACCTTAATGAAAAACTGTTTTTT	CASSSLTDLNEKLFF
TRBV28	.	.	TRBJ2-7	TGTGCCAGCAGTTTCACCGGACAGTCCTACGCGCAGTACTTC	CASSFTGQSYAQYF
TRBV6-5	TRBD2	.	TRBJ2-5	TGTGCCAGCAGTTGGGGACTAGCGGAGACCCAGTACTTC	CASSWGLAETQYF
TRBV4-2	.	.	TRBJ1-1	TGTGCCAGCAGCCAAGAAGTAGGACAGACTAACACTGAAGCTTTCTTT	CASSQEVGQTNTEAFF
TRBV2	.	.	TRBJ2-7	TGTGCCAGCAGGGGGGGAGTAGATGCCCACGAGCAGTACTTC	CASRGGVDAHEQYF
TRBV5-6	.	once	TRBJ2-7	TGTGCCAGCAGCCACGGACGGTCCTACGAGCAGTACTTC	CASSHGRSYEQYF
TRBV9	TRBD2	.	TRBJ2-7	TGTGCCAGCAGCGTAGAGGCAGGCGGGGGCGAGCAGTACTTC	CASSVEAGGGEQYF
TRBV7-6	TRBD2	.	TRBJ2-1	TGTGCCAGCAGCTTAACGGGACTAGCGGCCAGTGAGCAGTTCTTC	CASSLTGLAASEQFF
TRBV21-1	.	.	TRBJ2-7	TGTGCCAGCAGCAAACCGGGACGGAGCTCCTACGAGCAGTACTTC	CASSKPGRSSYEQYF
TRBV19	.	.	TRBJ1-2	TGTGCCAGTAGTGCACTGACAGGCCCGAACTATGGCTACACCTTC	CASSALTGPNYGYTF
TRBV2	.	few	TRBJ1-2	TGTGCCAGCAGTCGAGATTATGGCTACACCTTC	CASSRDYGYTF
TRBV11-2	.	.	TRBJ1-2	TGTGCCAGCAGCTCGGGGACACCAAACTATGGCTACACCTTC	CASSSGTPNYGYTF
TRBV27	.	.	TRBJ1-6	TGTGCCAGCAGTGCATCCGGGACGGGGAATTCACCCCTCCACTTT	CASSASGTGNSPLHF
TRBV6-5	TRBD2	.	TRBJ2-1	TGTGCCAGCAGTTTCCTGACTAGCGGGAGAAGGAATGAGCAGTTCTTC	CASSFLTSGRRNEQFF
TRBV10-1	.	.	TRBJ1-2	TGCGCCAGCAGTCCAGGCACAAACTATGGCTACACCTTC	CASSPGTNYGYTF
TRBV6-4	.	.	TRBJ1-5	TGTGCCAGCAGTGAAGGGTACGGTCAGCCCCAGCATTTT	CASSEGYGQPQHF
TRBV9	.	.	TRBJ1-1	TGTGCCAGCAGCGTAGGAGGGGCGGGGATTGACACTGAAGCTTTCTTT	CASSVGGAGIDTEAFF
TRBV5-1	TRBD1	.	TRBJ1-3	TGCGCCAGCAGGACAGGGGGCTCTGGAAACACCATATATTTT	CASRTGGSGNTIYF
TRBV7-9	TRBD2	.	TRBJ2-7	TGTGCCAGCAGCTTGGGGGGACTAGCGGGAGTTGACGAGCAGTACTTC	CASSLGGLAGVDEQYF
TRBV30	TRBD2	.	TRBJ2-2	TGTGCCTGGAGCCAAAGACGGGGGGCGAACACCGGGGAGCTGTTTTTT	CAWSQRRGANTGELFF
TRBV6-5	.	.	TRBJ2-1	TGTGCCAGCAGCCAACGTGGGGATGAGCAGTTCTTC	CASSQRGDEQFF
TRBV30	.	.	TRBJ2-2	TGTGCCTGGAGTGTATTCCATAACACCGGGGAGCTGTTTTTT	CAWSVFHNTGELFF
TRBV6-1	.	once	TRBJ2-7	TGTGCCAGCAGTGAATCGGGGGACACTAACTACGAGCAGTACTTC	CASSESGDTNYEQYF
TRBV18	.	.	TRBJ1-1	TGTGCCAGCTCACCGGGGGCAACCACTGAAGCTTTCTTT	CASSPGATTEAFF
TRBV19	.	.	TRBJ2-5	TGTGCCAGTAGTATAAGAAGACAAGAGACCCAGTACTTC	CASSIRRQETQYF
TRBV23-1	TRBD1	.	TRBJ1-5	TGCGCCAGCAGTCAACTTACGACAGGGGGCAATCAGCCCCAGCATTTT	CASSQLTTGGNQPQHF
TRBV4-1	.	once	TRBJ1-4	TGCGCCAGCAGCCAAACCGAAGGTGAAAAACTGTTTTTT	CASSQTEGEKLFF
TRBV9	TRBD2	.	TRBJ2-5	TGTGCCAGCAGCGTAGGAAGCGGGGGCGTGGAGACCCAGTACTTC	CASSVGSGGVETQYF
TRBV15	TRBD2	.	TRBJ2-7	TGTGCCACCAGCGCCCAGCGGGGGGCGGCCTACGAGCAGTACTTC	CATSAQRGAAYEQYF
TRBV5-1	.	.	TRBJ2-3	TGCGCCAGCAGCTTACAGGGTAGTGGCACAGATACGCAGTATTTT	CASSLQGSGTDTQYF
TRBV19	TRBD1	.	TRBJ1-6	TGTGCCAGTAGTGCCGGGACAGGGGGAAATTCACCCCTCCACTTT	CASSAGTGGNSPLHF
TRBV18	TRBD1	.	TRBJ1-1	TGTGCCAGCTCACCACTGGCAGGGGGGGTTTCTGAAGCTTTCTTT	CASSPLAGGVSEAFF
TRBV28	TRBD1	.	TRBJ1-5	TGTGCCAGCGGGACAGGTCGTAGCCAGCCCCAGCATTTT	CASGTGRSQPQHF
TRBV19	TRBD1	.	TRBJ1-6	TGTGCCAGTAGGTCGCAGGGGGCCTCTTCAAGTTCACCCCTCCACTTT	CASRSQGASSSSPLHF
TRBV5-1	.	.	TRBJ1-1	TGCGCCAGCAGCTTGGCAGGGGAGGTGAACACTGAAGCTTTCTTT	CASSLAGEVNTEAFF